A selection of T cell receptor beta chains follows, all from one sample in a study of cytomegalovirus exposure and HLA in healthy donors. Sequencing used immunoSEQ multiplex PCR; TCRdb keeps in-frame clones, though not all of them. The sample includes tens of thousands of clones, about three quarters of them seen just once. The source material was PBMCs. The receptor set was obtained from a man aged 25-45 years in good health and CMV-seropositive. Both conserved end residues are part of each CDR3. A D gene is named only where the DNA matches it firmly. Size tells how often a clone was seen (once, few, many) or the class of an expanded clone, and some rows leave it out.

v_gene	j_gene	abundance	d_gene	CDR3nt	CDR3aa
TRBV2	TRBJ1-5	-	-	TGTGCCAGCAGCCTTCAACTTGATCAGCCCCAGCATTTT	CASSLQLDQPQHF
TRBV5-1	TRBJ1-1	-	-	TGCGCCAGCAGCGAACAGGGCTTTTGGACTGAAGCTTTCTTT	CASSEQGFWTEAFF
TRBV7-2	TRBJ1-5	-	-	TGTGCCAGCAGCTCATTATACAGGGAAGGAAATCAGCCCCAGCATTTT	CASSSLYREGNQPQHF
TRBV4-1	TRBJ1-1	-	TRBD1	TGCGCCAGCAGCCAAGCGGAGGCAGGGGGCCTTACCGAAGCTTTCTTT	CASSQAEAGGLTEAFF
TRBV19	TRBJ1-5	-	TRBD1	TGTGCCAGTAGTAGGGGACAGGGGATGAGGAATCAGCCCCAGCATTTT	CASSRGQGMRNQPQHF
TRBV7-2	TRBJ2-7	few	TRBD1	TGTGCCAGCAGCCCTCGACAGGGTCCCTCCTACGAGCAGTACTTC	CASSPRQGPSYEQYF
TRBV19	TRBJ1-2	-	-	TGTGCCAGTAGCGGACCCTCCGACAGGAACTATGGCTACACCTTC	CASSGPSDRNYGYTF
TRBV29-1	TRBJ1-5	-	-	TGCAGCGCGGGGTTTGGCAATCAGCCCCAGCATTTT	CSAGFGNQPQHF
TRBV30	TRBJ2-5	-	-	TGTGCCTGCACAGGGAGGGGGAAGACCCAGTACTTC	CACTGRGKTQYF
TRBV19	TRBJ1-4	-	TRBD1	TGTGCCAGTAGTGAGAGGACAGGGATTGAAAAACTGTTTTTT	CASSERTGIEKLFF
TRBV7-9	TRBJ2-3	once	-	TGTGCCAGCAGCTTACTGGGGACATCATCTAGCACAGATACGCAGTATTTT	CASSLLGTSSSTDTQYF
TRBV27	TRBJ2-2	-	-	TGTGCCAGCAGTTTGGCACAGGGTGGCACCGGGGAGCTGTTTTTT	CASSLAQGGTGELFF
TRBV19	TRBJ2-3	-	-	TGTGCCAGTAAGGGGCTAACAGCCACAGATACGCAGTATTTT	CASKGLTATDTQYF
TRBV27	TRBJ1-5	-	-	TGTGCCAGCAGATTCATAGGGGGCAATCAGCCCCAGCATTTT	CASRFIGGNQPQHF
TRBV5-1	TRBJ2-3	-	TRBD2	TGCGCCAGCAGAGTGGCGGGGGGAACAGATACGCAGTATTTT	CASRVAGGTDTQYF
TRBV25-1	TRBJ2-7	-	-	TGTGCCAGCAGTCCCACAGGGTCCCTCTCCTACGAGCAGTACTTC	CASSPTGSLSYEQYF
TRBV19	TRBJ1-2	-	-	TGTGCCAGTAGGAAGAGTTCAGACGGGAGCGGCTACACCTTC	CASRKSSDGSGYTF
TRBV9	TRBJ1-2	-	TRBD1	TGTGCCAGCAGCGCGAGACAGGGAGTTAACTATGGCTACACCTTC	CASSARQGVNYGYTF
TRBV5-1	TRBJ1-1	-	-	TGCGCCAGCAGCTATGAGATGGAGCTCACTGAAGCTTTCTTT	CASSYEMELTEAFF
TRBV18	TRBJ2-5	-	-	TGTGCCAGCTCTAGGGGACAAGAGACCCAGTACTTC	CASSRGQETQYF
TRBV2	TRBJ1-3	-	-	TGTGCCAGCAGTGAAGCGCAGTTCAGCTCTGGAAACACCATATATTTT	CASSEAQFSSGNTIYF
TRBV7-2	TRBJ2-7	-	-	TGTGCCAGCAGCCTGACTCCTCCCCGACTTTCCGGCTACGAGCAGTACTTC	CASSLTPPRLSGYEQYF
TRBV5-1	TRBJ2-1	-	TRBD2	TGCGCCAGCAGTCAGACCGGGACTAGCTCCGCCGATGAGCAGTTCTTC	CASSQTGTSSADEQFF
TRBV5-6	TRBJ1-3	-	TRBD1	TGTGCCAGCAGCTTGGGCAGGGGGTCTGGAAACACCATATATTTT	CASSLGRGSGNTIYF
TRBV7-3	TRBJ2-2	-	-	TGTGCCAGCAGCTTCATCCCCGGGGAGCTGTTTTTT	CASSFIPGELFF
TRBV6-5	TRBJ1-3	-	-	TGTGCCAGCAGTTCCAGACAGCTATCCGGAAACACCATATATTTT	CASSSRQLSGNTIYF
TRBV5-5	TRBJ2-7	-	TRBD2	TGTGCCAGCAGCCCGGTAGCGGGAGTAATCAACGAGCAGTACTTC	CASSPVAGVINEQYF
TRBV7-3	TRBJ2-3	-	-	TGTGCCAGCAGCTACGCAGGGGCAGCAGATACGCAGTATTTT	CASSYAGAADTQYF
TRBV10-3	TRBJ1-2	-	TRBD1	TGTGCCATCAGTGACCCATCCGGGACAGGGGGAAGTGGCTACACCTTC	CAISDPSGTGGSGYTF
TRBV28	TRBJ2-7	-	TRBD1	TGTGCCAGCAGTTCTCAGGCAGGGGGCAAGTACGAGCAGTACTTC	CASSSQAGGKYEQYF
TRBV10-3	TRBJ2-3	-	-	TGTGCCATCAGGGCTAGCACAGATACGCAGTATTTT	CAIRASTDTQYF
TRBV4-2	TRBJ2-3	-	-	TGTGCCAGCAGCCACCCTAGCAACGATACGCAGTATTTT	CASSHPSNDTQYF
TRBV19	TRBJ1-1	-	-	TGTGCCAGTACAGACAGGCTGAACACTGAAGCTTTCTTT	CASTDRLNTEAFF
TRBV6-5	TRBJ1-4	few	-	TGTGCCAGCAGTTACCGCAGGGGTGAAAAACTGTTTTTT	CASSYRRGEKLFF
TRBV5-1	TRBJ2-2	-	-	TGCGCCAGCAGCCGGGAAGGAGGGTCGAACACCGGGGAGCTGTTTTTT	CASSREGGSNTGELFF
TRBV13	TRBJ2-4	once	TRBD1	TGTGCCAGCACCCAGGACAGGGGGTCCAAAAACATTCAGTACTTC	CASTQDRGSKNIQYF
TRBV28	TRBJ2-7	-	TRBD2	TGTGCCAGCGCCTGGACTAGCGAAACCTACGAGCAGTACTTC	CASAWTSETYEQYF
TRBV5-1	TRBJ2-1	once	-	TGCGCCAGCAGCTTCAGGGGCCATGAGCAGTTCTTC	CASSFRGHEQFF
TRBV19	TRBJ1-5	-	-	TGTGCCAGTAGTATACGCGGCAGCCATCAGCCCCAGCATTTT	CASSIRGSHQPQHF
TRBV4-3	TRBJ1-3	-	-	TGCGCCAGCAGCCAGCAGGGAGGTGGAAACACCATATATTTT	CASSQQGGGNTIYF
TRBV4-3	TRBJ2-3	once	-	TGCGCCAGCAGTCGACAGTTCACAGATACGCAGTATTTT	CASSRQFTDTQYF
TRBV2	TRBJ1-2	few	TRBD1	TGTGCCAGCAGTGCCCAGGGGGCTAATGGCTACACCTTC	CASSAQGANGYTF
TRBV2	TRBJ2-6	once	-	TGTGCCAGCACCCTAACCCTGGGGGGAACCAACGTCCTGACTTTC	CASTLTLGGTNVLTF
TRBV28	TRBJ1-4	-	-	TGTGCCAGCAGTTTAGGGGGGGCTATAAATGAAAAACTGTTTTTT	CASSLGGAINEKLFF
TRBV6-5	TRBJ2-1	-	TRBD2	TGTGCCAGCAGTCCTCTAACTAGCGTGGGTGAGCAGTTCTTC	CASSPLTSVGEQFF
TRBV19	TRBJ1-1	-	TRBD1	TGTGCCACCCACAGGGGAACTGAAGCTTTCTTT	CATHRGTEAFF
TRBV9	TRBJ1-2	-	TRBD1	TGTGCCAGCAGCGTTAATCAGGGGGCAGGGTATGGCTACACCTTC	CASSVNQGAGYGYTF
TRBV5-8	TRBJ2-7	-	TRBD2	TGTGCCAGCAGCCCGGGACTAGCATCCTACGAGCAGTACTTC	CASSPGLASYEQYF
TRBV5-6	TRBJ2-3	-	TRBD2	TGTGCCAGCAGCTTACTAGCGGGGGCCCACACAGATACGCAGTATTTT	CASSLLAGAHTDTQYF
TRBV6-1	TRBJ2-7	-	TRBD2	TGTGCCAGCAGTGGACCCTGGACTAGCCAAAACCCCACCTACGAGCAGTACTTC	CASSGPWTSQNPTYEQYF
TRBV28	TRBJ2-7	-	TRBD1	TGTGCCAGCAGTTTAGGGGCAGGGGGCAACGGCGAGCAGTACTTC	CASSLGAGGNGEQYF